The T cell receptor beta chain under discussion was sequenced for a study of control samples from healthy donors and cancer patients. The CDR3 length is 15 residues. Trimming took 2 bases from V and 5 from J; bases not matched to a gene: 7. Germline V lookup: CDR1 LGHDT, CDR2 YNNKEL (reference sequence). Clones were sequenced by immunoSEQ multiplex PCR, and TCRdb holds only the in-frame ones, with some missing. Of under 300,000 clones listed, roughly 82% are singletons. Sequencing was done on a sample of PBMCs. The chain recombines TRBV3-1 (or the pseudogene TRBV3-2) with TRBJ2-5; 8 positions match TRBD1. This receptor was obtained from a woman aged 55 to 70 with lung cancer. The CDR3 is CASSQFNRGSETQYF. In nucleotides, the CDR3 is TGTGCCAGCAGCCAATTCAACAGGGGGTCCGAGACCCAGTACTTC.